This T cell receptor beta chain originates from a study of tumor-infiltrating lymphocytes in primary liver carcinoma. From germline, CDR1 is GTSNPN and CDR2 SVGIG (reference sequence). Trimming cost V 0 bases and J 6 bases, with 20 bases left between them. The CDR3 sequence is 16 residues long. Co-extraction yielded RNA and DNA from around 20-30 mg of unsorted bulk tissue. A primer matching the constant region was used to make TCR beta cDNA from approximately 0.55 ug of total RNA. Three nested multiplex PCR rounds, a slightly modified ARM-PCR method, built the TCR beta libraries. The first two PCR rounds used TRBV1-TRBV30 primers with a Cbeta primer, approximately 9 cycles each. TCRdb itself ran the multiplex PCR reads through MiXCR, one entry per CDR3 protein. The repertoire includes some 180,000 distinct CDR3 sequences, roughly 80% of them detected once, and approximately 18% sits in the top ten.

V usage is TRBV30 and J usage is TRBJ2-5, with D perhaps TRBD1 or TRBD2 (5 bases each). Specimen: tumor tissue from primary liver carcinoma. This clonotype was sampled from a man aged 40-49 years with primary liver carcinoma and hepatitis B virus infection. The CDR3: CAWSVQNRGRNKTQYF. CDR3 DNA: TGTGCCTGGAGTGTCCAGAATCGGGGCAGGAACAAGACCCAGTACTTC.